Listed below are T cell receptor beta chains from one sample, sequenced in a study of blood T cells in healthy people across ages. A single record per CDR3 protein comes from TCRdb applying MiXCR to the 5' RACE reads. The table includes about 1.4 million distinct CDR3 sequences, around 59% detected once. What was sequenced was blood. The receptors stem from a man between 18 and 29 years old in good health. Both conserved end residues are part of each CDR3. D genes are given only for firm matches. Not every row has a clone size; where given, it reads once, few, many or a size class.

clone_size: few; d_call: TRBD1; v_call: TRBV20-1; j_call: TRBJ2-1; cdr3_aa: CSARAMDRYNEQFF; cdr3_nt: TGCAGTGCTAGAGCTATGGACAGGTACAATGAGCAGTTCTTC
clone_size: NA; d_call: NA; v_call: TRBV20-1; j_call: TRBJ2-1; cdr3_aa: CSLQGVAYNEQFF; cdr3_nt: TGCAGTCTTCAGGGTGTAGCCTACAATGAGCAGTTCTTC
clone_size: NA; d_call: NA; v_call: TRBV7-2; j_call: TRBJ1-4; cdr3_aa: CASSLWGTANEKLFF; cdr3_nt: TGTGCCAGCAGCCTCTGGGGGACGGCAAATGAAAAACTGTTTTTT
clone_size: once; d_call: TRBD2; v_call: TRBV4-2; j_call: TRBJ2-1; cdr3_aa: CASSQGTSGGSTDEQFF; cdr3_nt: TGTGCCAGCAGCCAAGGGACTAGCGGGGGTTCTACGGATGAGCAGTTCTTC
clone_size: once; d_call: NA; v_call: TRBV5-4; j_call: TRBJ2-1; cdr3_aa: CASSPPLGSYNEQFF; cdr3_nt: TGTGCCAGCAGCCCTCCTTTGGGATCCTACAATGAGCAGTTCTTC
clone_size: NA; d_call: NA; v_call: TRBV7-2; j_call: TRBJ2-2; cdr3_aa: CASREIPGAGELFF; cdr3_nt: TGTGCCAGCAGAGAAATACCAGGGGCCGGGGAGCTGTTTTTT
clone_size: once; d_call: TRBD1; v_call: TRBV27; j_call: TRBJ1-1; cdr3_aa: CASTNLGQGSNEQTEAFF; cdr3_nt: TGTGCCAGCACTAATCTGGGACAGGGGTCCAATGAGCAGACTGAAGCTTTCTTT
clone_size: NA; d_call: NA; v_call: TRBV20-1; j_call: TRBJ2-1; cdr3_aa: CSARAGISYNEQFF; cdr3_nt: TGCAGTGCTAGGGCCGGGATCTCCTACAATGAGCAGTTCTTC
clone_size: once; d_call: NA; v_call: TRBV12-3/TRBV12-4; j_call: TRBJ2-7; cdr3_aa: CASSLGQGLNYEQYF; cdr3_nt: TGTGCCAGCAGTTTAGGCCAGGGGCTGAATTACGAGCAGTACTTC
clone_size: NA; d_call: NA; v_call: TRBV20-1; j_call: TRBJ2-3; cdr3_aa: CSAASLTGTDTQYF; cdr3_nt: TGCAGTGCTGCCTCGTTAACGGGTACAGATACGCAGTATTTT
clone_size: NA; d_call: TRBD2; v_call: TRBV15; j_call: TRBJ2-1; cdr3_aa: CATSRDVPTSGAYNEQFF; cdr3_nt: TGTGCCACCAGCAGAGATGTCCCCACTAGCGGTGCCTACAATGAGCAGTTCTTC
clone_size: NA; d_call: TRBD2; v_call: TRBV7-2; j_call: TRBJ2-7; cdr3_aa: CASRLAGEADEQYF; cdr3_nt: TGTGCCAGCAGACTAGCGGGAGAAGCGGACGAGCAGTACTTC
clone_size: NA; d_call: NA; v_call: TRBV7-8; j_call: TRBJ1-5; cdr3_aa: CASSLAGEGLFNQPQHF; cdr3_nt: TGTGCCAGCAGCTTAGCCGGGGAGGGTCTTTTCAATCAGCCCCAGCATTTT
clone_size: NA; d_call: NA; v_call: TRBV7-9; j_call: TRBJ1-1; cdr3_aa: CASTSGGAGAFF; cdr3_nt: TGTGCCAGCACCTCTGGGGGGGCGGGAGCTTTCTTT
clone_size: NA; d_call: NA; v_call: TRBV7-2; j_call: TRBJ2-5; cdr3_aa: CASSPGAQETQYF; cdr3_nt: TGTGCCAGCAGCCCTGGAGCGCAAGAGACCCAGTACTTC
clone_size: few; d_call: NA; v_call: TRBV3-1; j_call: TRBJ2-7; cdr3_aa: CASSDGSEQYF; cdr3_nt: TGTGCCAGCAGCGATGGAAGCGAGCAGTACTTC
clone_size: once; d_call: TRBD1; v_call: TRBV6-5; j_call: TRBJ1-5; cdr3_aa: CASSLGQGRAQHF; cdr3_nt: TGTGCCAGCAGCCTCGGACAGGGGAGGGCCCAGCATTTT
clone_size: NA; d_call: NA; v_call: TRBV6-2/TRBV6-3; j_call: TRBJ1-2; cdr3_aa: CASGLIGDHYGYTF; cdr3_nt: TGTGCCAGCGGTCTAATCGGGGATCACTATGGCTACACCTTC
clone_size: NA; d_call: NA; v_call: TRBV27; j_call: TRBJ2-7; cdr3_aa: CASSLDVRNPSSYEQYF; cdr3_nt: TGTGCCAGCAGTTTAGATGTTCGGAATCCCAGCTCCTACGAGCAGTACTTC
clone_size: NA; d_call: NA; v_call: TRBV5-1; j_call: TRBJ2-5; cdr3_aa: CAGSVGALASQETQYF; cdr3_nt: TGCGCCGGCAGCGTGGGGGCTCTAGCTAGCCAAGAGACCCAGTACTTC
clone_size: NA; d_call: TRBD2; v_call: TRBV7-2; j_call: TRBJ2-3; cdr3_aa: CASSILAGISTDTQYF; cdr3_nt: TGTGCCAGCAGCATACTAGCGGGGATCAGCACAGATACGCAGTATTTT
clone_size: NA; d_call: NA; v_call: TRBV7-6; j_call: TRBJ1-4; cdr3_aa: CASSNRGTNEKLFF; cdr3_nt: TGTGCCAGCAGCAATCGGGGTACTAATGAAAAACTGTTTTTT
clone_size: NA; d_call: NA; v_call: TRBV7-9; j_call: TRBJ2-7; cdr3_aa: CARSYGLNDSYEQYF; cdr3_nt: TGTGCCCGCAGCTACGGCCTGAACGACTCCTACGAGCAGTACTTC
clone_size: NA; d_call: NA; v_call: TRBV2; j_call: TRBJ1-2; cdr3_aa: CASSVVRQDPNYGYTF; cdr3_nt: TGTGCCAGCAGTGTGGTCAGACAGGACCCCAACTATGGCTACACCTTC
clone_size: NA; d_call: TRBD1; v_call: TRBV10-1; j_call: TRBJ1-2; cdr3_aa: CASSGPGGGDHSYTF; cdr3_nt: TGCGCCAGCAGTGGGCCTGGAGGGGGCGACCATAGCTACACCTTC
clone_size: once; d_call: TRBD2; v_call: TRBV9; j_call: TRBJ2-1; cdr3_aa: CASSVVGTSRQDEQFF; cdr3_nt: TGTGCCAGCAGCGTAGTAGGGACTAGCCGTCAGGATGAGCAGTTCTTC
clone_size: NA; d_call: TRBD1; v_call: TRBV4-3; j_call: TRBJ1-6; cdr3_aa: CASSQQTGIGEGSQYNSPLHF; cdr3_nt: TGCGCCAGCAGCCAACAGACAGGGATCGGGGAGGGATCACAGTATAATTCACCCCTCCACTTT
clone_size: NA; d_call: NA; v_call: TRBV4-1; j_call: TRBJ2-7; cdr3_aa: CASSQGFRASYEQYF; cdr3_nt: TGCGCCAGCAGCCAAGGGTTTAGGGCCTCCTACGAGCAGTACTTC
clone_size: NA; d_call: NA; v_call: TRBV7-2; j_call: TRBJ1-1; cdr3_aa: CASSPPVFMNTEAFF; cdr3_nt: TGTGCCAGCAGCCCCCCCGTTTTTATGAACACTGAAGCTTTCTTT
clone_size: NA; d_call: NA; v_call: TRBV4-1; j_call: TRBJ2-7; cdr3_aa: CASSQGFPGFSGYEQYF; cdr3_nt: TGCGCCAGCAGCCAAGGGTTCCCAGGGTTTTCAGGGTACGAGCAGTACTTC
clone_size: NA; d_call: NA; v_call: TRBV6-5; j_call: TRBJ2-1; cdr3_aa: CATTRYNEQFF; cdr3_nt: TGTGCCACCACGCGGTACAATGAGCAGTTCTTC